Following are 15 T cell receptor beta chains from one sample sequenced in a study of blood T cell repertoires in COVID-19. Repertoires were generated with immunoSEQ multiplex PCR, while TCRdb's copy carries only in-frame clones and drops some. The sample includes a few hundred thousand clones, roughly four fifths seen only once; the top ten take around 3.3%. Material for sequencing was peripheral blood. Source of these receptors: a woman aged 18-35 years with acute or convalescent COVID-19.

The chain joins TRBV18 to TRBJ2-1; D call uncertain. CDR3 length: 12 residues. The germline V gene encodes CDR1 KGHSH and CDR2 LQKENI. The V and J ends lost 0 bases and 9 bases respectively, with 6 bases between them. Here the CDR3 reads CASSPPVAEQFF. DNA for the CDR3: TGTGCCAGCTCACCACCGGTGGCTGAGCAGTTCTTC. Supplemented by reference TRBV18 and TRBJ2-1, the full variable domain reads NAGVMQNPRHLVRRRGQEARLRCSPMKGHSHVYWYRQLPEEGLKFMVYLQKENIIDESGMPKERFSAEFPKEGPSILRIQQVVRGDSAAYFCASSPPVAEQFFGPGTRLTVL.

The J gene is TRBJ2-7, the V gene TRBV30, with 7 bases aligning to TRBD2. CDR1 is GTSNPN, CDR2 SVGIG, per germline (reference sequence). CDR3 length: 15 residues. The V segment lost 2 bases and the J segment 3 bases; nucleotides outside the gene matches: 10. The CDR3 DNA reads as TGTGCCTGGAGTAAAAGTGGACTAGGGGACTACGAGCAGTACTTC. It yields the protein CAWSKSGLGDYEQYF.

The V call is TRBV18, the J call TRBJ2-7; possible D gene TRBD1, 6 bases. With 5 bases removed from V and 2 bases from J, the gap between germline ends came to 10 bases. This CDR3 spans 13 amino acids. CDR1 is KGHSH and CDR2 is LQKENI in the germline V gene. The CDR3 DNA reads TGTGCCAGCTCAGCCGACAGGACCTACGAGCAGTACTTC. Its translation: CASSADRTYEQYF. Supplemented by reference TRBV18 and TRBJ2-7, the full variable domain reads NAGVMQNPRHLVRRRGQEARLRCSPMKGHSHVYWYRQLPEEGLKFMVYLQKENIIDESGMPKERFSAEFPKEGPSILRIQQVVRGDSAAYFCASSADRTYEQYFGPGTRLTVT.

The chain combines TRBV2 with TRBJ1-1; possible D gene TRBD1, 5 bases. Germline-derived CDR1 and CDR2 are SNHLY and FYNNEI. V shed 6 bases and J shed 7 bases, with 15 bases lying between them. CDR3 length: 13 amino acids. CDR3 in DNA: TGTGCCAGCAGCGTCAGGGACTTTTTTGAAGCTTTCTTT. Its protein is CASSVRDFFEAFF.

The chain has TRBV7-2 and TRBJ2-4, with 8 bases matching TRBD1. CDR3 length equals 15 residues. Per the germline V gene, CDR1 is SGHTA and CDR2 is FQGNSA. J lost 8 bases, V lost 2 bases, and 8 bases had no gene match. CDR3 coding DNA: TGTGCCAGCAGCTTACTGACAGGGGTCACGGACATTCAGTACTTC. Translating it yields CASSLLTGVTDIQYF. Full variable domain (outside the CDR3, taken from reference TRBV7-2 and TRBJ2-4): GAGVSQSPSNKVTEKGKDVELRCDPISGHTALYWYRQSLGQGLEFLIYFQGNSAPDKSGLPSDRFSAERTGGSVSTLTIQRTQQEDSAVYLCASSLLTGVTDIQYFGAGTRLSVL.

This sequence joins TRBV18 and TRBJ2-7, with a tentative D call TRBD1 (6 bases). CDR3 length equals 16 residues. The V end lost 2 bases, the J end lost 6 bases, and 20 bases lay between the germline ends. Germline-derived CDR1 and CDR2 are KGHSH and LQKENI. The CDR3 DNA is TGTGCCAGCTCACCAACTTCCCAGGGACATCTTTCCGAGCAGTACTTC. It encodes CASSPTSQGHLSEQYF. Variable domain in full (rest from reference TRBV18 and TRBJ2-7): NAGVMQNPRHLVRRRGQEARLRCSPMKGHSHVYWYRQLPEEGLKFMVYLQKENIIDESGMPKERFSAEFPKEGPSILRIQQVVRGDSAAYFCASSPTSQGHLSEQYFGPGTRLTVT.

This clone was seen more than once but under ten times. The chain has TRBV6-2 or TRBV6-3 and TRBJ2-3; D gene ambiguous. The CDR3 runs 11 residues. Per germline, CDR1 MNHEY and CDR2 SVGEGT. V shed 4 bases and J shed 5 bases, with 4 bases lying between them. The CDR3 region has the DNA TGTGCCAGCAGTTCGGGAGATACGCAGTATTTT. It specifies CASSSGDTQYF.

The chain has TRBV28 and TRBJ2-7; 12 positions agree with TRBD2. Unmatched junction bases numbered 5, after V lost 6 bases and J lost 2 bases. The CDR3 contains 15 residues. CDR1 MDHEN and CDR2 SYDVKM come from the germline V gene. For the CDR3, the DNA is TGTGCCAGCAGGCCGGGACTAGCGGGCACCTACGAGCAGTACTTC. This translates into CASRPGLAGTYEQYF. Using reference TRBV28 and TRBJ2-7 for the parts outside the CDR3, the full variable domain is DVKVTQSSRYLVKRTGEKVFLECVQDMDHENMFWYRQDPGLGLRLIYFSYDVKMKEKGDIPEGYSVSREKKERFSLILESASTNQTSMYLCASRPGLAGTYEQYFGPGTRLTVT.

The chain links TRBV3-1 (or the pseudogene TRBV3-2) to TRBJ1-1, with D possibly being TRBD1 (5 bases). The CDR3 length is 14 residues. V lost 0 bases to trimming and J lost 6 bases, with 11 bases between them. Germline CDR1 is LGHDT and CDR2 is YNNKEL (reference sequence). CDR3 sequence: CASSQDLGRAEAFF. The CDR3, as DNA: TGTGCCAGCAGCCAAGATCTGGGGCGAGCTGAAGCTTTCTTT.

The genes are TRBV25-1 and TRBJ2-5, with 7 bases aligning to TRBD1. CDR3 length equals 15 residues. Per the germline V gene, CDR1 is MGHDK and CDR2 is SYGVNS. With V trimmed by 0 bases and J by 3 bases, 4 bases remained unmatched. This chain's CDR3 is CASSEYNRGEETQYF. CDR3 in DNA: TGTGCCAGCAGTGAATATAACAGGGGAGAAGAGACCCAGTACTTC.

The gene calls are TRBV18 and TRBJ2-7, with 7 positions matching TRBD2. CDR1 is KGHSH, CDR2 LQKENI, per germline. Trimming took 2 bases from V and 0 from J; bases not matched to a gene: 4. This CDR3 is built from 15 residues. The CDR3, as DNA: TGTGCCAGCTCACCAGAAGCGGGGAGCTCCTACGAGCAGTACTTC. Its translation: CASSPEAGSSYEQYF. The full variable domain, completed using reference TRBV18 and TRBJ2-7, is NAGVMQNPRHLVRRRGQEARLRCSPMKGHSHVYWYRQLPEEGLKFMVYLQKENIIDESGMPKERFSAEFPKEGPSILRIQQVVRGDSAAYFCASSPEAGSSYEQYFGPGTRLTVT.

The chain employs TRBV27 and TRBJ2-6; D not certain. The germline gives CDR1 MNHEY, CDR2 SMNVEV (reference sequence). Between the trimmed V and J ends, which lost 0 bases and 7 bases, there was a span of 13 bases. CDR3 length: 16 amino acids. The CDR3: CASSLSGLSPANVLTF. As DNA, the CDR3 is TGTGCCAGCAGTTTATCCGGTCTCTCCCCCGCCAACGTCCTGACTTTC.

The chain carries TRBV27 and TRBJ1-5; 8 bases agree with TRBD1. The germline V gene has CDR1 MNHEY and CDR2 SMNVEV (reference sequence). V lost 7 bases and J lost 4; bases outside the gene matches: 9. This CDR3 comprises 15 residues. CDR3 residues: CASKEDRGINQPQHF. The CDR3 region has the DNA TGTGCCAGCAAAGAAGACAGGGGAATTAATCAGCCCCAGCATTTT.

V usage is TRBV3-1 (or the pseudogene TRBV3-2) and J usage is TRBJ1-3; no firm D call. Trimming took 1 base from V and 4 from J, leaving 2 bases between them. The CDR3 length is 12 residues. The germline gives CDR1 LGHDT, CDR2 YNNKEL (reference sequence). CDR3 in amino acids: CASSQAGNTIYF. The CDR3 region has the DNA TGTGCCAGCAGCCAAGCAGGAAACACCATATATTTT.

The chain carries TRBV12-5 and TRBJ2-5; 15 bases line up with TRBD2. The junction had 11 bases not matched to a gene; V was cut back by 7 bases and J by 5 bases. The CDR3 is 17 residues long. Germline V lookup: CDR1 LGHNT, CDR2 FRNRAP. Here the CDR3 reads CASAEGLAGGIRETQYF. Written as DNA, the CDR3 is TGTGCTAGTGCCGAGGGACTAGCGGGAGGTATTAGGGAGACCCAGTACTTC.